The source of this TCR beta chain is a study of T-cell reconstitution after alpha-beta-depleted transplantation in children. Study findings and constraints: Reported findings indicate that, about two months after transplant, alpha-beta T cells came from several hundred expanded clones, which were derived from non-depleted graft cells. T-cell numbers and diversity, one year after transplant, stemmed largely from T cells that were newly produced. It was surviving recipient T cells and thymic progenitors that gave some patients high TCRbeta diversity at day 60.

Germline-derived CDR1 and CDR2 are MNHEY and SMNVEV (reference sequence). The CDR3 extends over 12 amino acids. Trimming pared 6 bases from V and 9 bases from J, leaving 13 bases between. This clonotype was recorded at least ten times. The antigen is not known. Using unique molecular identifiers, the investigators prepared the TCRbeta library. TCRdb used MiXCR to reprocess the PCR reads, holding one entry per CDR3 protein. This sample yields 40,000 to 55,000 distinct CDR3 sequences, of which about 9.3% are seen a single time; roughly 29% belongs to the top ten. Sequenced here: PBMCs, mostly from graft donor cells, sampled 60 days after TCRalphabeta/CD19-depleted stem cell transplant. The chain links TRBV27 to TRBJ2-3, with D unclear. This clonotype originated in a male patient aged 2-15 years who had a stem cell transplant for chronic granulomatous disease, so the T cells may come from the graft donor. The DNA of the CDR3 is TGTGCCAGCAGAGATCCCCAAAGAACGCAGTATTTT. This sequence encodes CASRDPQRTQYF.